These 18 T cell receptor beta chains were all obtained from the same sample, sequenced in a study of T cell clonality in common variable immunodeficiency. Produced via immunoSEQ multiplex PCR; TCRdb's table is partial and in-frame only. This sample shows about 81,000 clones and no singletons; around 0.87% rests with the ten largest. Specimen: peripheral blood mononuclear cells. The receptors were sampled from a person aged 18-69 years in good health.

In its sample, this clone was seen many times. Read data end 3 residues before the CDR3 end; the end is taken from the germline J gene. This chain uses TRBV12-3 or TRBV12-4 with TRBJ2-1, with 8 nucleotides matching TRBD2. This CDR3 spans 18 amino acids. The ends lost 5 bases at V and 7 bases at J; junction bases unmatched: 19. The covered CDR3 bases are TGTGCCAGCAGTACTGGCGGGAGGCTTGGGATCGGTATTAATGAG. Its protein is CASSTGGRLGIGINE. The whole CDR3 is CASSTGGRLGIGINEQFF.

This clone occurred many times. The read ends 3 residues before the CDR3 terminus; that terminus is restored from the germline J gene. The genes are TRBV20-1 and TRBJ2-7; 7 nucleotides match TRBD2. Per germline, CDR1 DFQATT and CDR2 SNEGSKA (reference sequence). V lost 2 bases, J lost 3 bases, and 4 bases stayed unmatched. CDR3 length: 13 residues. CDR3 in amino acids: CSARSGGSYEQYF. The sequenced part of the CDR3 DNA is TGCAGTGCTAGATCGGGCGGGAGCTACGAG.

This clone came up many times. The CDR3 end is not reached by the read, which stops 3 residues before it; the germline J gene fills it in. The gene calls are TRBV7-9 and TRBJ1-4; D gene unclear. V lost 5 bases to trimming and J lost 7 bases, with 11 bases between them. CDR1 SEHNR and CDR2 FQNEAQ come from the germline V gene (reference sequence). The CDR3 spans 13 residues. The CDR3 reads CASSQNPGEKLFF. CDR3 bases read: TGTGCCAGCAGCCAAAACCCCGGTGAAAAA.

This clone was observed at least ten times. The read is 3 residues too short to cover the CDR3 end, so that end is filled in from the germline J gene. The rearrangement uses TRBV7-8 and TRBJ2-5, with D possibly being TRBD1 (6 bases). This CDR3 region has 16 residues. Germline V CDR1 and CDR2: SGHVS, FQNEAQ. Trimming left V 6 bases short and J 4 bases short, with 21 bases between. The CDR3 spells CASRKPKQGFGETQYF. The CDR3 bases that were read are TGTGCCAGCAGGAAACCAAAACAGGGTTTTGGAGAGACC.

As to this clone: The read terminates 3 residues ahead of where the CDR3 ends, so the germline J gene completes it. This chain connects TRBV6-1 to TRBJ2-3, with a weak D call TRBD2 (6 bases). Germline V gene lookup returns CDR1 MNHNS and CDR2 SASEGT. CDR3 length: 16 amino acids. The V end lost 0 bases, the J end lost 1 base, and 11 bases lay between the germline ends. The CDR3 DNA, read in part, is TGTGCCAGCAGTGAAGCGCGGGGCCTCGGCACAGATACG. Translation: CASSEARGLGTDT. The CDR3, in full, reads CASSEARGLGTDTQYF.

This clone showed up many times. Sequencing ends 3 residues short of the CDR3 end; the germline J gene provides the rest. V gene TRBV11-3 combines with J gene TRBJ2-1; D possibly corresponds to TRBD2 (7 bases). Between the trimmed V and J ends, which lost 1 base and 7 bases, there was a span of 14 bases. This CDR3 contains 15 residues. The germline V gene has CDR1 SGHNT and CDR2 YENEEA. Incomplete CDR3 DNA: TGTGCCAGCAGCTTAGTCGCGGGGGCTCTTAATGAG. Its translation is CASSLVAGALNE. The entire CDR3 protein is CASSLVAGALNEQFF.

The sample holds many counts of this clone. The read terminates 3 residues ahead of where the CDR3 ends, so the germline J gene completes it. The J gene is TRBJ1-5, the V gene TRBV19; D is possibly TRBD1 (6 bases). The V and J ends lost 5 bases and 5 bases respectively, with 10 bases between them. Looked up from germline, CDR1 is LNHDA and CDR2 is SQIVND (reference sequence). CDR3 length equals 13 residues. The DNA read from the CDR3 is TGTGCCAGTAGTCTTGGGGGCTATCAGCCC. It codes for CASSLGGYQP. From start to end, the CDR3 is CASSLGGYQPQHF.

This clone was observed many times. Read coverage stops 3 residues before the CDR3 terminus; the germline J gene supplies the remainder. This sequence joins TRBV5-4 and TRBJ2-5; D perhaps matches TRBD2 (6 bases). V lost 0 bases to trimming and J lost 2 bases, with 11 bases between them. The CDR3 has 15 residues. Germline V gives CDR1 SGHNT, CDR2 YYREEE (reference sequence). The CDR3 is CASSLGTSSQETQYF. The DNA read from the CDR3 is TGTGCCAGCAGCTTGGGCACTAGCAGTCAAGAGACC.

This clone was picked up many times. Incomplete CDR3 DNA: TGTGCCAGCAGATTGGGCGGCGGGGGACGCTACGAG. Translated, it gives CASRLGGGGRYE. The full CDR3 reads CASRLGGGGRYEQYF. The chain is built from TRBV7-2 and TRBJ2-7; 7 bases match TRBD2. The read ends 3 residues early relative to the CDR3; the germline J gene fills the gap. The V and J ends lost 6 bases and 3 bases, in that order; junction bases with no gene match: 11. In germline, CDR1 is SGHTA, CDR2 FQGNSA. This CDR3 has 15 amino acids.

This clone was picked up many times. The CDR3 end lies 3 residues beyond the end of the read and is filled in from the germline J gene. The chain has TRBV11-2 and TRBJ2-7; 8 positions agree with TRBD1. CDR3 length: 15 amino acids. CDR1 SGHAT and CDR2 FQNNGV come from the germline V gene. With 5 bases clipped from V and 6 bases from J, the junction kept 12 bases outside the gene matches. The DNA read from the CDR3 is TGTGCCAGCAGCCAAAATCCGGTTGACAGGGGCGAG. It translates to CASSQNPVDRGE. The full CDR3 reads CASSQNPVDRGEQYF.

In this sample, this clone turned up many times. CDR3 amino acids: CASSVDSARNEQFF. The DNA read from the CDR3 is TGTGCCAGCAGTGTGGACAGTGCGCGGAATGAG. J is TRBJ2-1 and V is TRBV2; the D gene is possibly TRBD1 (6 bases). The DNA ends 3 residues before the CDR3 does, and the rest of the CDR3 is filled in from the germline J gene. The CDR3 spans 14 residues. Germline loops: CDR1 SNHLY, CDR2 FYNNEI. The V and J ends lost 4 bases and 7 bases respectively, with 14 bases between them.

This clone showed up many times. The read ends 3 residues before the CDR3 terminus; that terminus is restored from the germline J gene. The chain carries TRBV15 and TRBJ2-1; TRBD1 aligns across 7 bases. V was pared by 3 bases and J by 6 bases, with 8 bases of the junction left unmatched. Germline V CDR1 and CDR2: LNHNV, YYDKDF (reference sequence). CDR3 length: 15 residues. The CDR3 protein is CATSSDRAAFNEQFF. CDR3 DNA (partial): TGTGCCACCAGCAGCGACAGGGCTGCCTTCAATGAG. Full variable domain (missing parts from reference TRBV15 and TRBJ2-1): DAMVIQNPRYQVTQFGKPVTLSCSQTLNHNVMYWYQQKSSQAPKLLFHYYDKDFNNEADTPDNFQSRRPNTSFCFLDIRSPGLGDTAMYLCATSSDRAAFNEQFFGPGTRLTVL.

At least ten counts were recorded for this clone. The DNA ends 3 residues before the CDR3 does, and the rest of the CDR3 is filled in from the germline J gene. The gene calls are TRBV20-1 and TRBJ2-1, with 7 positions matching TRBD2. The V gene end was trimmed by 1 base and the J gene end by 2 bases; junction bases not matched to a gene: 5. This CDR3 region has 15 residues. From germline, CDR1 is DFQATT and CDR2 SNEGSKA (reference sequence). CDR3 in amino acids: CSARVGLVPYNEQFF. The CDR3 bases that were read are TGCAGTGCTAGAGTAGGACTAGTGCCCTACAATGAG.

This clone has a count of ten or more. Sequencing ends 3 residues short of the CDR3 end; the germline J gene provides the rest. The chain carries TRBV9 and TRBJ2-3; 7 bases map to TRBD2. The V and J ends lost 0 bases and 2 bases, in that order; junction bases with no gene match: 6. This CDR3 comprises 16 residues. The V gene's germline CDR1 is SGDLS and CDR2 YYNGEE. The CDR3 protein is CASSVVGGSITDTQYF. Partial CDR3 DNA: TGTGCCAGCAGCGTAGTCGGCGGGAGTATCACAGATACG. Based on the CDR3 plus reference TRBV9 and TRBJ2-3, the full variable domain is DSGVTQTPKHLITATGQRVTLRCSPRSGDLSVYWYQQSLDQGLQFLIQYYNGEERAKGNILERFSAQQFPDLHSELNLSSLELGDSALYFCASSVVGGSITDTQYFGPGTRLTVL.

In its sample, this clone was seen many times. The CDR3 sequence is CASASGRNEQFF. The covered CDR3 bases are TGTGCCAGCGCTAGCGGGAGGAATGAG. The rearrangement uses TRBV6-2 or TRBV6-3 and TRBJ2-1; 11 nucleotides agree with TRBD2. The read falls 3 residues short of the CDR3 end, and the missing part is taken from the germline J gene. CDR3 length: 12 residues. CDR1 and CDR2 from the germline V gene are MNHEY and SVGEGT. V shed 8 bases, J shed 7 bases, and the junction held 1 base outside the gene matches.

This clone showed up many times. The read halts 3 residues ahead of the CDR3 end, with the missing end drawn from the germline J gene. The V and J genes are TRBV9 and TRBJ2-5, with TRBD2 matching over 8 bases. This CDR3 has 15 amino acids. Germline trimming cut 4 bases from V and 1 base from J; bases unmatched to any gene: 6. Germline CDR1 reads SGDLS; CDR2 reads YYNGEE. The sequenced CDR3 bases are TGTGCCAGCAGCCCTTCGAGCGGGGGCCAAGAGACC. It yields the protein CASSPSSGGQET. The CDR3 reads in full as CASSPSSGGQETQYF.

This clone has at least ten counts. From the germline J gene comes the end of the CDR3, since the read stops 3 residues before it. V is TRBV7-3 and J is TRBJ2-2, with a weak D call TRBD2 (7 bases). Trimming left V 4 bases short and J 7 bases short, with 16 bases between. Germline V lookup: CDR1 SGHTA, CDR2 FQGTGA. This CDR3 comprises 15 residues. The CDR3 here is CASSSQGGGGGELFF. CDR3 DNA, as far as it was read: TGTGCCAGCAGCTCACAGGGAGGGGGAGGCGGGGAG.

This clone was observed at least ten times. The CDR3 end is not reached by the read, which stops 3 residues before it; the germline J gene fills it in. The rearrangement links TRBV5-1 to TRBJ1-4; D possibly corresponds to TRBD1 (5 bases). Germline V gene lookup returns CDR1 SGHRS and CDR2 YFSETQ. The CDR3 has 14 amino acids. Deletions cut 4 bases from V and 3 bases from J, with 10 bases between. CDR3 bases read: TGCGCCAGCAGCCCCAGGGATTCTAATGAAAAA. Translating it yields CASSPRDSNEK. The CDR3 in its entirety is CASSPRDSNEKLFF. Looking up the rest from reference TRBV5-1 and TRBJ1-4 gives the full variable domain: KAGVTQTPRYLIKTRGQQVTLSCSPISGHRSVSWYQQTPGQGLQFLFEYFSETQRNKGNFPGRFSGRQFSNSRSEMNVSTLELGDSALYLCASSPRDSNEKLFFGSGTQLSVL.